The rows below give T cell receptor beta chains drawn from one sample of a study of T cells in Graves' hyperthyroidism and ophthalmopathy. MiXCR was run by TCRdb on the multiplex PCR reads, yielding one entry per CDR3 protein. This repertoire shows some 500,000 distinct CDR3 sequences, about 15% found once; its top ten account for around 32%. Input material: blood. The receptors originated from a woman aged 30 to 39 with Graves' ophthalmopathy. Both conserved end residues are part of each CDR3. D genes are given only for firm matches. Not all rows give a size; the values are once, few, many and, for expanded clones, a class.

v_gene	len	j_gene	d_gene	abundance	CDR3nt	CDR3aa
TRBV28	12	TRBJ1-6	-	many	TGTGCCAGCAGTTTGGGGCGTTCACCCCTCCACTTT	CASSLGRSPLHF
TRBV5-1	15	TRBJ1-2	TRBD1	-	TGCGCCAGCAGCACCGCACAGGGGGTCGTCTATGGCTACACCTTC	CASSTAQGVVYGYTF
TRBV11-2	14	TRBJ1-1	-	many	TGTGCCAGCAGCTTAGAAAGCTGGGGGACTGAAGCTTTCTTT	CASSLESWGTEAFF
TRBV27	14	TRBJ2-5	TRBD2	many	TGTGCCAGCAGTTGGACTAGCGGACAAGAGACCCAGTACTTC	CASSWTSGQETQYF
TRBV6-1	13	TRBJ2-5	TRBD1	few	TGTGCCAGCTCGACAGGGCCCCAAGAGACCCAGTACTTC	CASSTGPQETQYF
TRBV28	12	TRBJ2-2	-	few	TGTGCCAGCAGTTGGTGGGACGGGGAGCTGTTTTTT	CASSWWDGELFF
TRBV20-1	15	TRBJ1-1	TRBD1	many	TGCAGTGCTAGACCTTTGGGACAGATGAACACTGAAGCTTTCTTT	CSARPLGQMNTEAFF
TRBV7-6	14	TRBJ2-7	-	-	TGTGCCAGCAGCGGGGGCGCGCACTCCTACGAGCAGTACTTC	CASSGGAHSYEQYF
TRBV20-1	13	TRBJ2-1	TRBD1	-	TGCAGTGCTACCGGGACAGGGTGGAGTGAGCAGTCCTTC	CSATGTGWSEQSF
TRBV20-1	14	TRBJ2-4	-	-	TGCAGTGCTAGACCGGGCAGGGATACGAACATTCAGTACTTC	CSARPGRDTNIQYF
TRBV5-1	13	TRBJ1-5	TRBD1	many	TGCGCCAGACCTCACAGGGGGACGCAGCCCCAGCATTTT	CARPHRGTQPQHF
TRBV4-1	18	TRBJ2-6	TRBD1	few	TGCGCCAGCAGCCAAGGGAGACAGGGGAGCTCTGGGGCCAACGTCCTGACTTTC	CASSQGRQGSSGANVLTF
TRBV28	12	TRBJ1-5	-	-	TGTGCCAGCAGAGTACAGGGAGTGCCCCAGCATTTT	CASRVQGVPQHF
TRBV15	13	TRBJ2-1	-	few	TGTGCCACCAGCAGGGACAGACACAATGAGCAGTTCTTC	CATSRDRHNEQFF
TRBV18	14	TRBJ2-5	-	many	TGTGCCAGCTCTGCTGTGGCGCTGCGAGAGACCCAGTACTTC	CASSAVALRETQYF
TRBV4-3	23	TRBJ2-3	TRBD2	-	TGCGCCAGCAGCCAAGACAGGCAACCTGCAGGCCCATTAAGCGGGAAGAACACAGATACGCAGTATTTT	CASSQDRQPAGPLSGKNTDTQYF
TRBV6-2/TRBV6-3	15	TRBJ2-1	TRBD2	many	TGTGCCAGCAGTACTAGCGGGAGTGCTTCTTATGAGCAGTTCTTC	CASSTSGSASYEQFF
TRBV10-3	15	TRBJ1-1	TRBD1	many	TGTGCCATCAGTGAGAGGGACAGAACGAACACTGAAGCTTTCTTT	CAISERDRTNTEAFF
TRBV29-1	14	TRBJ2-1	TRBD2	many	TGCAGCGTTGAACCAGCGGGAATCCCCAATGAGCAGTTCTTC	CSVEPAGIPNEQFF
TRBV6-1	11	TRBJ2-2	-	many	TGTGCCAGCAGGGGCACCGGGGAGCTGTTTTTT	CASRGTGELFF
TRBV13	16	TRBJ2-7	TRBD2	few	TGTGCCAGCAGCTTATCCCGGACTAGCGCTCACTACGAGCAGTACTTC	CASSLSRTSAHYEQYF
TRBV29-1	13	TRBJ1-4	-	-	TGCAGCGTTGAGTCGGGGACGGGAGAAAAACTGTTTTTT	CSVESGTGEKLFF
TRBV12-3/TRBV12-4	15	TRBJ1-2	TRBD1	many	TGTGCCAGCAGTTTATTTGGGACAGAATTCTATGGCTACACCTTC	CASSLFGTEFYGYTF
TRBV7-2	19	TRBJ2-7	TRBD2	many	TGTGCCAGCAGCTCACCGGGACTAGCGGGAGGGCCGGACGAGTACGAGCAGTACTTC	CASSSPGLAGGPDEYEQYF
TRBV7-8	15	TRBJ1-4	-	many	TGTGCCAGCAGCTTATGGGCAGGGCCTAATGAAAAACTGTTTTTT	CASSLWAGPNEKLFF
TRBV20-1	19	TRBJ1-1	TRBD1	-	TGCAGTGCTAAGACGGACTTGTTCGGGGCAGGGGGGGAGCGGACTGAAGCTTTCTTT	CSAKTDLFGAGGERTEAFF
TRBV5-1	14	TRBJ2-7	TRBD1	few	TGCGCCAGCAGAGGGACAGGCTTTGAGGACGAGCAGTACTTC	CASRGTGFEDEQYF
TRBV20-1	13	TRBJ1-5	-	many	TGCAGTGCCCAAGAAACCCCGAATCAGCCCCAGCATTTT	CSAQETPNQPQHF
TRBV4-2	15	TRBJ1-1	-	many	TGTGCCAGCAGCCAAGGGGCAGGTGGGAACACTGAAGCTTTCTTT	CASSQGAGGNTEAFF
TRBV6-2/TRBV6-3	14	TRBJ2-7	-	many	TGTGCCAGCAGTTCGGGGGGCGACGTTTACGAGCAGTACTTC	CASSSGGDVYEQYF
TRBV27	16	TRBJ2-2	TRBD2	-	TGTGCCAGCAGTCCTGGACTAGCGGGAAACACCGGGGAGCTGTTTTTT	CASSPGLAGNTGELFF
TRBV20-1	14	TRBJ2-2	TRBD2	-	TGCAGTGCTATTTTAGCGGGAAACACCGGGGAGCTGTTTTTT	CSAILAGNTGELFF
TRBV3-1	16	TRBJ2-2	TRBD1	-	TGTGCCAGCAACCTCTGGGAAGGGGGCCAATCCGGGGAGCTGTTTTTT	CASNLWEGGQSGELFF
TRBV5-5	14	TRBJ2-3	-	-	TGTGCCAGCAGCTTAACTATAGGCACAGATACGCAGTATTTT	CASSLTIGTDTQYF
TRBV13	16	TRBJ1-6	-	few	TGTGCCAGCAGCTCATGGAGGGGCCCCTCTCAATCACCCCTCCACTTT	CASSSWRGPSQSPLHF
TRBV28	16	TRBJ2-7	TRBD1	many	TGTGCCAGCAGTTTATTGCTTGGGACAGGGGGATACGAGCAGTACTTC	CASSLLLGTGGYEQYF
TRBV28	15	TRBJ1-6	TRBD1	few	TGTGCCAGCAGTTTACCAGGGGGCCACCTCCTACCCCTCCACTTT	CASSLPGGHLLPLHF
TRBV18	14	TRBJ2-7	TRBD1	few	TGTGCCAGCTCACCTCCCGGACAGGACCACGAGCAGTACTTC	CASSPPGQDHEQYF
TRBV3-1	14	TRBJ1-1	-	-	TGTGCCAGCAGCCCCCGATACCCGAACACTGAAGCTTTCTTT	CASSPRYPNTEAFF
TRBV5-1	18	TRBJ2-2	-	many	TGCGCCAGCAGCCTCTCTACAAGCATGGCTAGTCTCACCGGGGAGCTGTTTTTT	CASSLSTSMASLTGELFF
TRBV5-1	15	TRBJ2-1	TRBD2	many	TGCGCCAGCAGCTCAGGACTAGCGGGTCCCAATGAGCAGTTCTTC	CASSSGLAGPNEQFF
TRBV7-2	13	TRBJ1-2	-	-	TGTGCCAGCAGTCCCAAGGGCGGAGATGGCTACACCTTC	CASSPKGGDGYTF
TRBV27	15	TRBJ1-6	-	many	TGTGCCAGCAGCCCGGCACAAAAAGGCTTTTGGAGCCTCCACTTT	CASSPAQKGFWSLHF
TRBV5-1	13	TRBJ2-2	-	many	TGCGCCAGCAGCCCTGGGAATCACGGGGAGCTGTTTTTT	CASSPGNHGELFF
TRBV5-1	16	TRBJ2-1	-	many	TGCGCCAGCAGCTTGGTTATGGAGGTCGTTTACAATGAGCAGTTCTTC	CASSLVMEVVYNEQFF
TRBV20-1	13	TRBJ2-5	-	-	TGCAGTGCTAGGGGGGGTTTCCAAGAGACCCAGTACTTC	CSARGGFQETQYF
TRBV7-2	15	TRBJ2-7	-	many	TGTGCCAGCAGCTTAGTTTCCGGGAGCTCCTACGAGCAGTACTTC	CASSLVSGSSYEQYF
TRBV5-4	17	TRBJ2-7	TRBD2	few	TGTGCCAGCAGCTATCCGGGACTAGCGAACCGGGACTACGAGCAGTACTTC	CASSYPGLANRDYEQYF
TRBV6-4	14	TRBJ2-2	-	few	TGTGCCAGCAGTGACTCTTTCGGCACCGGGGAGCTGTTTTTT	CASSDSFGTGELFF
TRBV6-2/TRBV6-3	16	TRBJ2-4	-	-	TGTGCCAGCAGTTGGGACATAAACGCGCCCAAAAACATTCAGTACTTC	CASSWDINAPKNIQYF
TRBV14	18	TRBJ2-7	TRBD2	few	TGTGCCAGCAGCCAATGGGGGGAACCAGGGAGGGCTCGATACGAGCAGTACTTC	CASSQWGEPGRARYEQYF
TRBV12-3/TRBV12-4	13	TRBJ2-7	TRBD1	few	TGTGCCACCGCAGGGGGCAAGGGCTACGAGCAGTACTTC	CATAGGKGYEQYF